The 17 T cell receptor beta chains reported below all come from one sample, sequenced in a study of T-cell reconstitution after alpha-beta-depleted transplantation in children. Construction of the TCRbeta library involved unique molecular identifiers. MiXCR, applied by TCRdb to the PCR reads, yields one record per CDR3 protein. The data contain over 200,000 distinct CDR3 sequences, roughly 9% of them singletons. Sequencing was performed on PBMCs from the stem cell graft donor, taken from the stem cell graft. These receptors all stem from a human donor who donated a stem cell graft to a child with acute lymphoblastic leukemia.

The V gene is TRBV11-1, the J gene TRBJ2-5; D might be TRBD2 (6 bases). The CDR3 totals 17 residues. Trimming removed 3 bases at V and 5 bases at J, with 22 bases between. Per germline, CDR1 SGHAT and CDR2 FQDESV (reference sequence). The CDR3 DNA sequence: TGTGCCAGCAGCTTCGCCTGGGAGGCTTTCGAGGCGGAGACCCAGTACTTC. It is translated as CASSFAWEAFEAETQYF.

The CDR3 sequence is CASLPSSATSIGGELFF. CDR3 nucleotides: TGTGCCAGTCTCCCTTCATCAGCGACATCCATTGGCGGGGAGCTGTTTTTT. J is TRBJ2-2 and V is TRBV19; D is unclear. Germline V lookup: CDR1 LNHDA, CDR2 SQIVND (reference sequence). V shed 8 bases and J shed 7 bases, with 26 bases lying between them. The CDR3 loop spans 17 amino acids.

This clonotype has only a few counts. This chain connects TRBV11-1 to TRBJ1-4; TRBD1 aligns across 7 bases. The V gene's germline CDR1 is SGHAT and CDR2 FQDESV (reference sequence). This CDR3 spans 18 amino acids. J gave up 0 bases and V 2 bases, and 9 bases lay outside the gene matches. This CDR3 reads CASSLRDSAYSTNEKLFF. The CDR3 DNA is TGTGCCAGCAGCTTAAGGGACAGCGCCTACTCAACTAATGAAAAACTGTTTTTT.

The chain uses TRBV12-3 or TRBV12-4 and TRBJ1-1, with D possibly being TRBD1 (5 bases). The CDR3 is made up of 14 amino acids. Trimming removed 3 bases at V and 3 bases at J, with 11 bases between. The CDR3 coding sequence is TGTGCCAGCAGTTTCGCAGGGCGGGACACTGAAGCTTTCTTT. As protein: CASSFAGRDTEAFF.

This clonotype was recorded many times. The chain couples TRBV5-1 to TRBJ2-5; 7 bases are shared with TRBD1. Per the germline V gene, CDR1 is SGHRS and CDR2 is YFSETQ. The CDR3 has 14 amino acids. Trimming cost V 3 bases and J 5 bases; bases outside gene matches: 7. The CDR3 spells CASSWTGMMETQYF. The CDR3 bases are TGCGCCAGCAGCTGGACAGGAATGATGGAGACCCAGTACTTC.

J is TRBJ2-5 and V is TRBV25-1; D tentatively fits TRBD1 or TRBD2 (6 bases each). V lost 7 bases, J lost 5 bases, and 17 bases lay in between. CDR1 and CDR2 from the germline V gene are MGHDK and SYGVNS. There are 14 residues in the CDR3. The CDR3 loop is CASIPGGPGETQYF. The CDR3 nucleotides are TGTGCCAGCATCCCCGGGGGCCCAGGGGAGACCCAGTACTTC.

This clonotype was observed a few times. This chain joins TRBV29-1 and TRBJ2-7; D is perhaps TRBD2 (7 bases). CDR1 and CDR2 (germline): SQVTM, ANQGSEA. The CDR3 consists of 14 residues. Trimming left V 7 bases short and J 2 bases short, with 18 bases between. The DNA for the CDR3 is TGCAGCGCCAAAGCCGGGGGGACAACCTACGAGCAGTACTTC. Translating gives CSAKAGGTTYEQYF.

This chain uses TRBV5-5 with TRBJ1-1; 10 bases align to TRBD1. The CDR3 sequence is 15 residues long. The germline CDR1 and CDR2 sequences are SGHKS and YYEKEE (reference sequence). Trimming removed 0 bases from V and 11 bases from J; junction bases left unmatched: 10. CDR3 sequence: CASSLAVRQGAIAFF. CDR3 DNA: TGTGCCAGCAGCTTGGCCGTTAGACAGGGGGCAATTGCTTTCTTT.

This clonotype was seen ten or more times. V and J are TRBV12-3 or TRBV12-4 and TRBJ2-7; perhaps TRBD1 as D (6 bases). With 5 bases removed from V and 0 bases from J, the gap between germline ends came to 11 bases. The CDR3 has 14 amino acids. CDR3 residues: CASSPDRSSYEQYF. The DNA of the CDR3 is TGTGCCAGCAGTCCCGACAGGAGCTCCTACGAGCAGTACTTC.

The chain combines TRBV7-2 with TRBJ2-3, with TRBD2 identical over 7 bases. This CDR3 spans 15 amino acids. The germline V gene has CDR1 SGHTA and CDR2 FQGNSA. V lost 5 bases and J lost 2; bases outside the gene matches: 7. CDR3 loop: CASSRKSGDTDTQYF. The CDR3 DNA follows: TGTGCCAGCAGCCGCAAGAGCGGGGACACAGATACGCAGTATTTT.

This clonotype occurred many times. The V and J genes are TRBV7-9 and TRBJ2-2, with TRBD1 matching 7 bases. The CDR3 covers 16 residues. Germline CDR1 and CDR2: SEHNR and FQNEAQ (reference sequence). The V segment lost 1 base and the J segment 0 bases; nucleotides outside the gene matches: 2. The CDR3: CASSLGGGANTGELFF. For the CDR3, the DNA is TGTGCCAGCAGCTTAGGAGGGGGCGCGAACACCGGGGAGCTGTTTTTT.

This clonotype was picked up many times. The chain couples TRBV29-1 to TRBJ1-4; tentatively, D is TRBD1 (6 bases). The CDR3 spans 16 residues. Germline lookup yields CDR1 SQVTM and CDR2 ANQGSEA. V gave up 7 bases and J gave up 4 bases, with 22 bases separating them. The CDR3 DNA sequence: TGCAGCGCCACGGGGGCTACAGGGTATGGTAATGAAAAACTGTTTTTT. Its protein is CSATGATGYGNEKLFF.

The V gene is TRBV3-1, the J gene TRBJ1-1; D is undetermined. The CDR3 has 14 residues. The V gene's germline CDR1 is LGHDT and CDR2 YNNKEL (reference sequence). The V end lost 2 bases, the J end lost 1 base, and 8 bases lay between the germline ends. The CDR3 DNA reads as TGTGCCAGCAGCCAAAGCGCAGGGAACACTGAAGCTTTCTTT. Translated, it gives CASSQSAGNTEAFF.

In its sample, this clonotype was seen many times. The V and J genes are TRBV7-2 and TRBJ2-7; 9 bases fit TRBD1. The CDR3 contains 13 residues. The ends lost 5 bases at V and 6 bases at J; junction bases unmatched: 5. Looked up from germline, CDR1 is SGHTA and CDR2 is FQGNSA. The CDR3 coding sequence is TGTGCCAGCAGCACAGGGGGCCCTGGCGAGCAGTACTTC. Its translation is CASSTGGPGEQYF. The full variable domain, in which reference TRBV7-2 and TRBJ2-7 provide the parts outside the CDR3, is GAGVSQSPSNKVTEKGKDVELRCDPISGHTALYWYRQSLGQGLEFLIYFQGNSAPDKSGLPSDRFSAERTGGSVSTLTIQRTQQEDSAVYLCASSTGGPGEQYFGPGTRLTVT.

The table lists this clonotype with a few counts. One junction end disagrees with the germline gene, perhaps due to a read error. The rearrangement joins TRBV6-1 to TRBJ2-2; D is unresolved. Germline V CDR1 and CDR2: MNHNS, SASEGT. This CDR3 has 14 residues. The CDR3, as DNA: TGTGCCAGCAGCCAATCGACCGTGAGGAGTGGGTGCCTCTTT. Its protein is CASSQSTVRSGCLF.

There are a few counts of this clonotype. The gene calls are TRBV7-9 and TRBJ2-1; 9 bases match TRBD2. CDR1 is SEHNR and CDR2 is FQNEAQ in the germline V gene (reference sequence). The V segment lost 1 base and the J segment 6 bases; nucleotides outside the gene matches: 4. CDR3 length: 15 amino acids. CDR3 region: CASSLGTSVVNEQFF. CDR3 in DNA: TGTGCCAGCAGCTTAGGGACTAGCGTAGTCAATGAGCAGTTCTTC.

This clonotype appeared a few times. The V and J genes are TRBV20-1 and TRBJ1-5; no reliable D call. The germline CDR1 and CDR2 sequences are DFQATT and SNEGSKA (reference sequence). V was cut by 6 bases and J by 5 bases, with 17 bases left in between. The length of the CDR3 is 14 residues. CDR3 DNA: TGCAGTGCCACAGCCATGGAGGGCGATCAGCCCCAGCATTTT. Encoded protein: CSATAMEGDQPQHF.